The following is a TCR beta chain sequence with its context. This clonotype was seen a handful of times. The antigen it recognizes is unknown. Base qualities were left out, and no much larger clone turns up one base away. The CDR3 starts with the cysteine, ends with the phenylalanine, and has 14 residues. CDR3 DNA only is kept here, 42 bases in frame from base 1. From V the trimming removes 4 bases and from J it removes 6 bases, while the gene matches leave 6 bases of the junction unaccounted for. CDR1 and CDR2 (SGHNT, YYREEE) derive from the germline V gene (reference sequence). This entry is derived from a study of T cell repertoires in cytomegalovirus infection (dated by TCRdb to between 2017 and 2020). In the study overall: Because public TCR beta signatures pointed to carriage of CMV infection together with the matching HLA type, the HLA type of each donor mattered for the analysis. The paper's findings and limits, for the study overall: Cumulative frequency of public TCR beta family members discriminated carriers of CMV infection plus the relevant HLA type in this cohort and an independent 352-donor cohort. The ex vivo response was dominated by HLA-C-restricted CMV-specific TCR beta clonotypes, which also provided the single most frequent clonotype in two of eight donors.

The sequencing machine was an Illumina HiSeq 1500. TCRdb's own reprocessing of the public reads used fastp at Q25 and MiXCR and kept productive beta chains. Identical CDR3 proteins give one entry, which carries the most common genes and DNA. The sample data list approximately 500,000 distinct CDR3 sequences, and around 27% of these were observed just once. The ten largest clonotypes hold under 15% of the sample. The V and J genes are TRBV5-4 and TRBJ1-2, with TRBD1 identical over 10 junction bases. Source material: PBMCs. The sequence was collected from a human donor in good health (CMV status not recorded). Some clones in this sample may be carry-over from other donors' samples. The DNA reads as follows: TGTGCCAGCAGCGTCGACAGGGGGCCGGATGGCTACACCTTC. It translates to CASSVDRGPDGYTF.